This T cell receptor beta chain is from a study of T cells after yellow fever vaccination. This clonotype has a count of ten or more. Unmatched junction bases numbered 10, after V lost 5 bases and J lost 0 bases. The CDR3 contains 17 residues. Germline V CDR1 and CDR2: SGHVS, FQNEAQ. TCRdb fed the 5' RACE reads into MiXCR, producing one record per CDR3 protein. The table includes roughly 74,000 distinct CDR3 sequences, roughly 6.9% detected once. The chain joins TRBV7-8 to TRBJ2-3; 8 bases are a match to TRBD1. The sequenced sample was CD8+ T cells sorted from PBMCs, obtained 4 to 5 days after the first yellow fever vaccination. The sequence came from a man younger than 35 who received the YFV17D yellow fever vaccine. The CDR3 loop reads CASSRRPGGQSTDTQYF. CDR3 nucleotide sequence: TGTGCCAGCAGCCGACGGCCAGGGGGCCAGAGCACAGATACGCAGTATTTT.